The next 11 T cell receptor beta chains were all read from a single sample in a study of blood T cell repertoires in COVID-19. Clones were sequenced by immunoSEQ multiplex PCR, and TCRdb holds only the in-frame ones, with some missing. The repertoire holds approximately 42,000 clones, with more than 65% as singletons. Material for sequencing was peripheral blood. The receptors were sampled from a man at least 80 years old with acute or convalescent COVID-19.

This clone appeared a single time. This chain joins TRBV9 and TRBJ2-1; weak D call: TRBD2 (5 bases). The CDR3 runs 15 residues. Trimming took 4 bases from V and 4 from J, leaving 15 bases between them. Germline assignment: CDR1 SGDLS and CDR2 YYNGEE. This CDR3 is CASSFTPAGYNEQFF. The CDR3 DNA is TGTGCCAGCAGCTTCACACCGGCGGGTTACAATGAGCAGTTCTTC. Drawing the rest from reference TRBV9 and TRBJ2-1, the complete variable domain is DSGVTQTPKHLITATGQRVTLRCSPRSGDLSVYWYQQSLDQGLQFLIQYYNGEERAKGNILERFSAQQFPDLHSELNLSSLELGDSALYFCASSFTPAGYNEQFFGPGTRLTVL.

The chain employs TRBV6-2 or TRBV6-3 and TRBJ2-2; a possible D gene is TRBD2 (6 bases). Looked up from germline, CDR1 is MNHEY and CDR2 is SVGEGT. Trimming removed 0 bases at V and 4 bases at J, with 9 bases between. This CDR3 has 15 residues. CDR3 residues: CASSYSGGATGELFF. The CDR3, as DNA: TGTGCCAGCAGTTACTCGGGCGGGGCCACCGGGGAGCTGTTTTTT.

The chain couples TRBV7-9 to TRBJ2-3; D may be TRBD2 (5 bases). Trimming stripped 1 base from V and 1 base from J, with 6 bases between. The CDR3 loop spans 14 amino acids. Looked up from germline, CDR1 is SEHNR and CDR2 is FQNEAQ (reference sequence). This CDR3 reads CASSLVGGTDTQYF. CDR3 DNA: TGTGCCAGCAGCTTAGTGGGAGGCACAGATACGCAGTATTTT.

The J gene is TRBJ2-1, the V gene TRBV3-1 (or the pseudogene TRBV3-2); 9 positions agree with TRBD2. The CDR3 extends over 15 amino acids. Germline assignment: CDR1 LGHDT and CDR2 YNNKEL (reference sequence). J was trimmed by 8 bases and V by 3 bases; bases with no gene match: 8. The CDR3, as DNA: TGTGCCAGCAGCCAGGGTAGCGGGAGAAACGATGAGCAGTTCTTC. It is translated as CASSQGSGRNDEQFF.

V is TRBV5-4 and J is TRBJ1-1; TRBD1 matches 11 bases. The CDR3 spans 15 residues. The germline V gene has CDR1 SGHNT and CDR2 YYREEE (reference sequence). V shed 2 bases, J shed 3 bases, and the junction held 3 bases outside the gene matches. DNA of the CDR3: TGTGCCAGCAGCTTCGGGGGACAGGGGGACACTGAAGCTTTCTTT. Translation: CASSFGGQGDTEAFF.

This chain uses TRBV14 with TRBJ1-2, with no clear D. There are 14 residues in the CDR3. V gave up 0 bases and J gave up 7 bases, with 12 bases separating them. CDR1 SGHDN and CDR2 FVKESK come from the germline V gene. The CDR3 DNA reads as TGTGCCAGCAGCCAAGAGATATTGGGCAGTGGCTACACCTTC. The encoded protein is CASSQEILGSGYTF.

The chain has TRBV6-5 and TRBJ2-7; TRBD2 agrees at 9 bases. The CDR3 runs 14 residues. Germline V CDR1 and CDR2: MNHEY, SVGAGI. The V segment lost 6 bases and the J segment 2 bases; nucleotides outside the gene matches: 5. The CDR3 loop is CASRQAGGTYEQYF. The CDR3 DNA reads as TGTGCCAGCAGGCAAGCGGGAGGTACCTACGAGCAGTACTTC.

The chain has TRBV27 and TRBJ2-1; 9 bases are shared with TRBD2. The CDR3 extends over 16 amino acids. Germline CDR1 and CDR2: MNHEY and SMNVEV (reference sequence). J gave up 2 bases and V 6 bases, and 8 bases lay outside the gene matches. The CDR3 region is CASSPSPSGTYNEQFF. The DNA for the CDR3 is TGTGCCAGCAGCCCCTCCCCTAGCGGGACCTACAATGAGCAGTTCTTC.

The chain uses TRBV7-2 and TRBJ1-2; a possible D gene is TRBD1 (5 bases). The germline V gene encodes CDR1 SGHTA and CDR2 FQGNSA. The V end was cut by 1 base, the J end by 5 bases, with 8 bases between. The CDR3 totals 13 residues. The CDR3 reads CASSLGQRYGYTF. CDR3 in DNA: TGTGCCAGCAGCTTAGGACAGAGATATGGCTACACCTTC. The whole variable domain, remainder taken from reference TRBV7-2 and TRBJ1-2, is GAGVSQSPSNKVTEKGKDVELRCDPISGHTALYWYRQSLGQGLEFLIYFQGNSAPDKSGLPSDRFSAERTGGSVSTLTIQRTQQEDSAVYLCASSLGQRYGYTFGSGTRLTVV.

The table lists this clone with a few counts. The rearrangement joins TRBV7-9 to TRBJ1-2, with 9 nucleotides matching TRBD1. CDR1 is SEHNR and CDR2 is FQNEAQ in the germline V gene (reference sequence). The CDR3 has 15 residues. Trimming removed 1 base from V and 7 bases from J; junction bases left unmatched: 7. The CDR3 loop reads CASSLGGTGWIGYTF. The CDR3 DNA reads TGTGCCAGCAGCTTAGGGGGGACAGGGTGGATTGGCTACACCTTC.

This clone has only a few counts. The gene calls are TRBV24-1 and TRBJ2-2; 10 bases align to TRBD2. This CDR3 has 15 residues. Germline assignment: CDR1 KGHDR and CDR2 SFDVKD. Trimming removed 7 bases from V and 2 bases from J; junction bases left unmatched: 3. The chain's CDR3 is CATRAGGFNTGELFF. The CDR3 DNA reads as TGTGCCACCAGAGCGGGAGGGTTTAACACCGGGGAGCTGTTTTTT.